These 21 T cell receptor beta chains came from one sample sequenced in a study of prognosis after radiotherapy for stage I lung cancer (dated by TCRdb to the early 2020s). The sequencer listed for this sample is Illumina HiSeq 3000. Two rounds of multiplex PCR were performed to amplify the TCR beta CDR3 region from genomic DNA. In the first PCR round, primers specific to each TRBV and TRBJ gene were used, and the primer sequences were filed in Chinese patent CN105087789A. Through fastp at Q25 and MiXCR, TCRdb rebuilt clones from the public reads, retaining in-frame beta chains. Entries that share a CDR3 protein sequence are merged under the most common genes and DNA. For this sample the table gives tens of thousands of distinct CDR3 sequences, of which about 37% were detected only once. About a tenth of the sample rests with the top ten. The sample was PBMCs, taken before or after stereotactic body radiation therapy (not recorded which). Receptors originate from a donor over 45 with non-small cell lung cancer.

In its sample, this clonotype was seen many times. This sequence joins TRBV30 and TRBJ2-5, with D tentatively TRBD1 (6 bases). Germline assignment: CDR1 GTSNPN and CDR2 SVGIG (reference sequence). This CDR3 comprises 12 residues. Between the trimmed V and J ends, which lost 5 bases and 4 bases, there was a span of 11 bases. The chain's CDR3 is CAWGIGGETQYF. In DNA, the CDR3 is TGTGCCTGGGGGATAGGGGGAGAGACCCAGTACTTC.

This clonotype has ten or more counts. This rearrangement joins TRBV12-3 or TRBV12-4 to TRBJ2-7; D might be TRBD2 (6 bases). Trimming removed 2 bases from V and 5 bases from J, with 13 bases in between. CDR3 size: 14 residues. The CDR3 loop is CASSLSGVQNEQYF. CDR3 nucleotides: TGTGCCAGCAGTTTATCGGGAGTTCAGAACGAGCAGTACTTC.

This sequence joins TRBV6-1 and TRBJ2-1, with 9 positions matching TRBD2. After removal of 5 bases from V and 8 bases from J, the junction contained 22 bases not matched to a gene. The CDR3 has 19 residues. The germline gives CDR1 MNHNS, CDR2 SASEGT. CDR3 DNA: TGTGCCAGCAGTCGCACACCAGGGAGTAGCGGGAGTAGTAAGTATGAGCAGTTCTTC. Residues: CASSRTPGSSGSSKYEQFF.

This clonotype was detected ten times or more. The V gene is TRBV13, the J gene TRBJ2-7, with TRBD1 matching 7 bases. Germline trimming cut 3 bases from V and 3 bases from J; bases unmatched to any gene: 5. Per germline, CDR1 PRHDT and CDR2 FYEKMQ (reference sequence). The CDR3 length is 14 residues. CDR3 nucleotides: TGTGCCAGCAGCTTCGACAGGGATCTCTACGAGCAGTACTTC. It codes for CASSFDRDLYEQYF.

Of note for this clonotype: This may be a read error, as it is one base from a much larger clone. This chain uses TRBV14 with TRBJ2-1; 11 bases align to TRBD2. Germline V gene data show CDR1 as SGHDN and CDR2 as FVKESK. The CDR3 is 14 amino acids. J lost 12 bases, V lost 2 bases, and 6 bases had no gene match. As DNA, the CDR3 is TGTGCCAGCAGCCAATTTCGGCTAGCGGGAGGGCAGTTCTTC. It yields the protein CASSQFRLAGGQFF.

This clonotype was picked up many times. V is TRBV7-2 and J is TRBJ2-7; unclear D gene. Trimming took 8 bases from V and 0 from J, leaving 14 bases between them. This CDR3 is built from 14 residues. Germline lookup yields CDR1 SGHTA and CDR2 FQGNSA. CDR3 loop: CASQPPGDSYEQYF. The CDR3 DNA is TGTGCCAGCCAACCCCCAGGAGACTCCTACGAGCAGTACTTC.

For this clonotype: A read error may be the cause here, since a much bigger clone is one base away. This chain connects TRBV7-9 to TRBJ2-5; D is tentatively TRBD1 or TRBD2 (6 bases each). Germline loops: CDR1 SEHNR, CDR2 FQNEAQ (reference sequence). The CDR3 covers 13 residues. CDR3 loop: CASSLDRGETHYF. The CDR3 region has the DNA TGTGCCAGCAGCTTGGATAGGGGGGAGACCCATTACTTC.

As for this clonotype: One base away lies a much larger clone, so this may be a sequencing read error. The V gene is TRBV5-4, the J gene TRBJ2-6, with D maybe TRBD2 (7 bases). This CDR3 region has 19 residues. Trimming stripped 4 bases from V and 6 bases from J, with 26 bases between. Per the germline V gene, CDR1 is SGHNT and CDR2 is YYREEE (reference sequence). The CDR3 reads CASSRGASSGGTVANVLTF. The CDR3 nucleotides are TGTGCCAGCAGCCGGGGGGCTAGTTCGGGTGGGACTGTGGCCAACGTCCTGACTTTC.

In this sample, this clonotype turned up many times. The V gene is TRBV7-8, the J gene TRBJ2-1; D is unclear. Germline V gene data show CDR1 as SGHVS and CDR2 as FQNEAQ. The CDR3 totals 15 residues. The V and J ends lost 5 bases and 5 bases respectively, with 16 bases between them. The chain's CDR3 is CASSPAGPGDNEQFF. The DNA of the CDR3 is TGTGCCAGCAGCCCAGCCGGACCGGGCGACAATGAGCAGTTCTTC.

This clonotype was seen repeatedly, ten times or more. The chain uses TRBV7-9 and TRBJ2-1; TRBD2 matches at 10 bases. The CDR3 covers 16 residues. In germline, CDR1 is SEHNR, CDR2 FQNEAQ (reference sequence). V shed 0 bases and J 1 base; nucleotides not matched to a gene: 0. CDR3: CASSLALAGSYNEQFF. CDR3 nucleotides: TGTGCCAGCAGCTTAGCACTAGCGGGATCCTACAATGAGCAGTTCTTC.

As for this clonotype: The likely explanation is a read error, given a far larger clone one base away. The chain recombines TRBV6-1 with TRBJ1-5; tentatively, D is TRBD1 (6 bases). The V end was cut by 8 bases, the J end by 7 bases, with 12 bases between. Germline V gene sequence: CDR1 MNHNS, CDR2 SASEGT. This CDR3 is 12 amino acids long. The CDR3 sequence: CASGQGWQPQHF. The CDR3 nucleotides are TGTGCCAGCGGGCAGGGGTGGCAGCCCCAGCATTTT.

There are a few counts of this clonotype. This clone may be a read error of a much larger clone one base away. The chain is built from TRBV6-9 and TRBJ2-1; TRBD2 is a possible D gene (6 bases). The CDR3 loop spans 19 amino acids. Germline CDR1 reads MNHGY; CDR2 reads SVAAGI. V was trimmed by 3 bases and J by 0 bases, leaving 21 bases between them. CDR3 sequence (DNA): TGTGCCAGCAGTTACAGGGCTAGCGTGGCGACCACCTCCTACAATGAGCAGTTCTTC. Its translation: CASSYRASVATTSYNEQFF.

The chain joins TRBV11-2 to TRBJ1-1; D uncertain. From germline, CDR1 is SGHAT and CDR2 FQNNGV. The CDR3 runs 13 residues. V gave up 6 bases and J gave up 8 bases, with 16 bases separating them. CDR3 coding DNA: TGTGCCAGCAGATACGAATCTGGTAACGAAGCTTTCTTT. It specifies CASRYESGNEAFF.

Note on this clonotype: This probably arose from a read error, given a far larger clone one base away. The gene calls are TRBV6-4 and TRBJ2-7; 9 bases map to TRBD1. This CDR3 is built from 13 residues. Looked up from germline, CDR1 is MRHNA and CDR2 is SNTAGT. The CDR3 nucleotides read TGTTCCAGCAGGGACAGGGTCTGGAACGAGCAGTACTTC. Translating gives CSSRDRVWNEQYF.

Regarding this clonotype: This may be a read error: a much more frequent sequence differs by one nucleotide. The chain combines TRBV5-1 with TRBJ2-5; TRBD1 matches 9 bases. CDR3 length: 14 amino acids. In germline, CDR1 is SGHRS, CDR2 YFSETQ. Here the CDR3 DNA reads TGCGCCATCAGCACCGGACAGGGGTTGGAGACCCAGTACTTC. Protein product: CAISTGQGLETQYF.

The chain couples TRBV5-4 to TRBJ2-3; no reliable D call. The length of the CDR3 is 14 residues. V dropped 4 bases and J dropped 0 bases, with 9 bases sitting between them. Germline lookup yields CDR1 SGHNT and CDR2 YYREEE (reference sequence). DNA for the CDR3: TGTGCCAGCAGCGTACCGACTAGCACAGATACGCAGTATTTT. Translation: CASSVPTSTDTQYF. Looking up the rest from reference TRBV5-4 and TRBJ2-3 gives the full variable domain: ETGVTQSPTHLIKTRGQQVTLRCSSQSGHNTVSWYQQALGQGPQFIFQYYREEENGRGNFPPRFSGLQFPNYSSELNVNALELDDSALYLCASSVPTSTDTQYFGPGTRLTVL.

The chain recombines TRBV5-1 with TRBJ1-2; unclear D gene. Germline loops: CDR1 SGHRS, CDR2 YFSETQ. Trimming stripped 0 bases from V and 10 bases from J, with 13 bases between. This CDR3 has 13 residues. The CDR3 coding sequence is TGCGCCAGCAGCTTGGAAGGGCTGAATGTCTACACCTTC. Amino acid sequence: CASSLEGLNVYTF.

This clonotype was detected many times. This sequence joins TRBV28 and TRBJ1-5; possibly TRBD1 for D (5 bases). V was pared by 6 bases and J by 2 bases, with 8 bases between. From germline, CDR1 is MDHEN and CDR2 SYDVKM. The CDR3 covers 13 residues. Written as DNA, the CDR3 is TGTGCCAGCAGGCTAGGGGGCAATCAGCCCCAGCATTTT. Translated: CASRLGGNQPQHF.

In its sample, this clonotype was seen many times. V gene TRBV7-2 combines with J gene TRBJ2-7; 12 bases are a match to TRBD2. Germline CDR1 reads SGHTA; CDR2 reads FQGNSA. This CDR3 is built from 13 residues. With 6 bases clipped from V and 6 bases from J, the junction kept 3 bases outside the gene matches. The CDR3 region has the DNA TGTGCCAGCAGGACTAGCGGGAGATCCGAGCAGTACTTC. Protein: CASRTSGRSEQYF.

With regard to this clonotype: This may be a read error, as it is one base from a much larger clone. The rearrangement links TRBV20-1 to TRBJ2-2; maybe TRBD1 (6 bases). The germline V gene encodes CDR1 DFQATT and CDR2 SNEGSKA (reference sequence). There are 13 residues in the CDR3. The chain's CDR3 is CSARTGSTGEMFF. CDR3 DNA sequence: TGCAGTGCTAGAACAGGGTCCACCGGGGAGATGTTTTTT.

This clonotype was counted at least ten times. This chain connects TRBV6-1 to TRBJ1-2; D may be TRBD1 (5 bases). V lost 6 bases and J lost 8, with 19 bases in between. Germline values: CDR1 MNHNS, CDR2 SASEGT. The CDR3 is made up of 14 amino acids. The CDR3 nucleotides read TGTGCCAGCAGGGAGAAACGGGTGGCAGGGGGCTACACCTTC. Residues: CASREKRVAGGYTF.